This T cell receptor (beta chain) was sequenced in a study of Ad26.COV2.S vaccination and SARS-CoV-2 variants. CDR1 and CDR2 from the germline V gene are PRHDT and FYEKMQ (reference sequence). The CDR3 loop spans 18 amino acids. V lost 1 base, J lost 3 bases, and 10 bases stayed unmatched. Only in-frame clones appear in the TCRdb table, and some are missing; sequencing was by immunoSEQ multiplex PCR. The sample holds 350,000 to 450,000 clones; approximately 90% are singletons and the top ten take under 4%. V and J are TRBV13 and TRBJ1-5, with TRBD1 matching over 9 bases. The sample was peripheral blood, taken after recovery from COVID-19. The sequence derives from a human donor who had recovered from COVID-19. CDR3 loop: CASSLAPLGQGYNQPQHF. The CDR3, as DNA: TGTGCCAGCAGCTTAGCACCGCTGGGACAGGGATACAATCAGCCCCAGCATTTT.